This entry describes one TCR beta chain. Some clones are missing from TCRdb's copy, which holds only in-frame ones; the method was immunoSEQ multiplex PCR. The repertoire holds more than 80,000 clones, about 89% seen once, with 8.7% in the top ten. This record comes from a study of OX40 agonist ivuxolimab in advanced cancers. The CDR3 consists of 15 residues. CDR1 SEHNR and CDR2 FQNEAQ come from the germline V gene (reference sequence). Trimming took 5 bases from V and 6 from J; bases not matched to a gene: 10. The chain uses TRBV7-9 and TRBJ2-3, with TRBD1 matching 8 bases. The input for sequencing was CD4+ or CD8+ T cells sorted from blood, taken in a trial of the OX40 agonist ivuxolimab. The source of this sequence is an adult with an advanced solid tumor such as melanoma, head and neck, liver or kidney cancer. CDR3 amino acids: CASSQPTGGGDTQYF. The CDR3 bases are TGTGCCAGCAGCCAACCCACAGGGGGTGGGGATACGCAGTATTTT.